This T cell receptor beta chain appears in the sequencing data of a study of blood T cells in healthy people across ages. Points from the study as a whole: More naive CD4+ cells and higher diversity were found in long-lived than in aged donors.

This clonotype came up a few times. Antigen specificity is unknown. The V gene lost 4 bases and the J gene lost 3 bases, with 18 bases spanning the gap. Germline V CDR1 and CDR2: KGHDR, SFDVKD. This CDR3 spans 17 amino acids. Sample-barcoded 5' priming and a J-beta primer mix drove a second PCR of about 7 to 11 cycles. At least 2.5 million CDR3-containing paired-end reads were obtained per sample. TCRdb itself ran the 5' RACE reads through MiXCR, one entry per CDR3 protein. The sample consists of fewer than 2,000,000 distinct CDR3 sequences, about 39% of them appearing once. Healthy Caucasian individuals from Russia aged about 6 to 90 were enrolled as donors.

The V gene is TRBV24-1, the J gene TRBJ2-1, with a tentative D call TRBD1 (6 bases). This clonotype was obtained from a human donor in good health. The sample consisted of blood. The CDR3 region has the DNA TGTGCCACCAGTGAGCCGAAAGACAGGCCTCGCTACAATGAGCAGTTCTTC. Its protein product is CATSEPKDRPRYNEQFF.